The T cell receptor beta chain under discussion was sequenced for a study of blood T cell repertoires in COVID-19. Background on the study: From the United States, Italy and Spain came samples of acute and convalescent COVID-19. The analysed material was cDNA or gDNA that came from T cells, B-cell-depleted T cells, or PBMCs.

The CDR3 has 15 residues. The J segment lost 2 bases and the V segment lost 6 bases, leaving 7 bases of the junction unmatched. Germline V gene data show CDR1 as SNHLY and CDR2 as FYNNEI. This clone was recorded once. In the authors' methods: Reference gene primers were amplified, and this amplification served to estimate nucleated cell counts. Using immunoSEQ multiplex PCR, the repertoire was profiled, and TCRdb retains in-frame clones only, with some absent. V and J calls and clone size are given by that table; D and trimming were obtained from the DNA. The sample lists around 150,000 clones, 87% occurring once.

The chain employs TRBV2 and TRBJ2-3; 8 bases align to TRBD2. The sample comprised peripheral blood. This receptor was identified in a woman in her sixties with active or convalescent COVID-19. The CDR3 DNA reads as TGTGCCAGCAGGGGGACTAGTTTTCTCACAGATACGCAGTATTTT. Its protein is CASRGTSFLTDTQYF.